These T cell receptor beta chains were read from a single sample in a study of early T cells in non-severe SARS-CoV-2 infection. From the 5' RACE reads, TCRdb called clonotypes with MiXCR, one entry per CDR3 protein. Of tens of thousands of distinct CDR3 sequences in the sample, about 12% were seen once. The sample was whole blood, taken at baseline. These receptors were obtained from an adult who was a healthcare worker with PCR-confirmed SARS-CoV-2 infection or an uninfected control (not recorded which). Each CDR3 is given with its conserved first and last residue. D genes are given only for firm matches. Expanded clones are given a class, and other clones once, few, many or no size at all.

D gene: TRBD2
clone size: .
J gene: TRBJ2-3
V gene: TRBV5-4
CDR3 protein: CASSFWLAGSTDTQYF
CDR3 DNA: TGTGCCAGCAGCTTCTGGCTAGCGGGGAGCACAGATACGCAGTATTTT

D gene: TRBD1
clone size: few
J gene: TRBJ1-1
V gene: TRBV5-1
CDR3 protein: CASSLTGDFTEAFF
CDR3 DNA: TGCGCCAGCAGCTTGACAGGGGATTTCACTGAAGCTTTCTTT

D gene: TRBD1
clone size: few
J gene: TRBJ1-1
V gene: TRBV27
CDR3 protein: CASSSAGTGILAFF
CDR3 DNA: TGTGCCAGCAGTTCCGCCGGGACAGGGATTTTAGCTTTCTTT

D gene: TRBD1
clone size: .
J gene: TRBJ1-1
V gene: TRBV20-1
CDR3 protein: CSANRGQNTEAFF
CDR3 DNA: TGCAGTGCTAACAGGGGTCAGAACACTGAAGCTTTCTTT

D gene: TRBD1
clone size: .
J gene: TRBJ1-2
V gene: TRBV6-2/TRBV6-3
CDR3 protein: CASSYSRRTGDLGYTF
CDR3 DNA: TGTGCCAGCAGTTACTCACGGCGGACAGGGGATCTCGGCTACACCTTC

D gene: .
clone size: few
J gene: TRBJ1-2
V gene: TRBV28
CDR3 protein: CASSLTGFTYGYTF
CDR3 DNA: TGTGCCAGCAGTTTGACCGGATTTACTTATGGCTACACCTTC

D gene: .
clone size: .
J gene: TRBJ2-7
V gene: TRBV19
CDR3 protein: CASSIGGSEQYF
CDR3 DNA: TGTGCCAGTAGTATTGGAGGCTCCGAGCAGTACTTC

D gene: .
clone size: few
J gene: TRBJ1-5
V gene: TRBV27
CDR3 protein: CASSWDIRQPQHF
CDR3 DNA: TGTGCCAGCAGTTGGGACATTCGTCAGCCCCAGCATTTT

D gene: .
clone size: few
J gene: TRBJ2-1
V gene: TRBV19
CDR3 protein: CASKDSGGWEFF
CDR3 DNA: TGTGCCAGTAAAGACTCTGGAGGGTGGGAGTTCTTC

D gene: .
clone size: .
J gene: TRBJ1-1
V gene: TRBV7-9
CDR3 protein: CASSLVGQNTEAFF
CDR3 DNA: TGTGCCAGCAGCTTAGTGGGACAGAACACTGAAGCTTTCTTT

D gene: .
clone size: few
J gene: TRBJ2-1
V gene: TRBV24-1
CDR3 protein: CATSDLGQSSYNEQFF
CDR3 DNA: TGTGCCACCAGTGATTTAGGGCAGAGCTCCTACAATGAGCAGTTCTTC

D gene: .
clone size: .
J gene: TRBJ1-6
V gene: TRBV28
CDR3 protein: CASSTRAPGGSPLHF
CDR3 DNA: TGTGCCAGCAGTACCCGGGCCCCGGGTGGGTCACCCCTCCACTTT

D gene: .
clone size: .
J gene: TRBJ1-1
V gene: TRBV6-5
CDR3 protein: CASSYGSGWTEAFF
CDR3 DNA: TGTGCCAGCAGTTACGGTAGCGGTTGGACTGAAGCTTTCTTT

D gene: .
clone size: few
J gene: TRBJ2-3
V gene: TRBV6-2/TRBV6-3
CDR3 protein: CASSYSTPTDTQYF
CDR3 DNA: TGTGCCAGCAGTTACTCGACTCCCACAGATACGCAGTATTTT

D gene: .
clone size: .
J gene: TRBJ1-2
V gene: TRBV20-1
CDR3 protein: CSAEVQSWRSYTF
CDR3 DNA: TGCAGTGCAGAAGTTCAGAGCTGGAGATCCTACACCTTC

D gene: .
clone size: .
J gene: TRBJ2-1
V gene: TRBV28
CDR3 protein: CASADLFRGSNEQFF
CDR3 DNA: TGTGCCAGCGCTGACCTCTTCAGGGGTAGTAATGAGCAGTTCTTC

D gene: TRBD2
clone size: many
J gene: TRBJ2-1
V gene: TRBV7-6
CDR3 protein: CASGGGTREQFF
CDR3 DNA: TGTGCCAGTGGGGGAGGGACGAGGGAGCAGTTCTTC

D gene: .
clone size: many
J gene: TRBJ2-7
V gene: TRBV28
CDR3 protein: CASSLGDEQYF
CDR3 DNA: TGTGCCAGCAGTTTAGGGGACGAGCAGTACTTC

D gene: TRBD1
clone size: .
J gene: TRBJ1-1
V gene: TRBV7-2
CDR3 protein: CASSSEPGQGFMNTEAFF
CDR3 DNA: TGTGCCAGCAGCTCCGAGCCGGGACAGGGGTTCATGAACACTGAAGCTTTCTTT

D gene: .
clone size: few
J gene: TRBJ1-1
V gene: TRBV7-9
CDR3 protein: CASTRLQNSEAFF
CDR3 DNA: TGTGCCAGCACCCGACTGCAGAATTCTGAAGCTTTCTTT

D gene: .
clone size: few
J gene: TRBJ1-5
V gene: TRBV6-5
CDR3 protein: CASTGPGTANQPQHF
CDR3 DNA: TGTGCCAGCACCGGACCGGGGACGGCGAATCAGCCCCAGCATTTT

D gene: TRBD1
clone size: many
J gene: TRBJ1-2
V gene: TRBV5-5
CDR3 protein: CASGQGHNYGYTF
CDR3 DNA: TGTGCCAGCGGACAGGGCCATAACTATGGCTACACCTTC

D gene: .
clone size: few
J gene: TRBJ2-7
V gene: TRBV11-2
CDR3 protein: CASSLRTDPREQYF
CDR3 DNA: TGTGCCAGCAGCCTCAGGACGGACCCCCGGGAGCAGTACTTC

D gene: TRBD2
clone size: few
J gene: TRBJ2-7
V gene: TRBV24-1
CDR3 protein: CATSDQRGANYEQYF
CDR3 DNA: TGTGCCACCAGTGACCAGCGGGGGGCCAACTACGAGCAGTACTTC

D gene: .
clone size: .
J gene: TRBJ2-3
V gene: TRBV15
CDR3 protein: CATSRDGPNTDTQYF
CDR3 DNA: TGTGCCACCAGCAGAGACGGACCGAACACAGATACGCAGTATTTT

D gene: .
clone size: many
J gene: TRBJ1-4
V gene: TRBV7-2
CDR3 protein: CASSLSKNEKLFF
CDR3 DNA: TGTGCCAGCAGCTTATCGAAAAATGAAAAACTGTTTTTT

D gene: .
clone size: few
J gene: TRBJ2-5
V gene: TRBV10-2
CDR3 protein: CASSESPQHRPQETQYF
CDR3 DNA: TGCGCCAGCAGTGAGTCTCCCCAGCACCGGCCCCAAGAGACCCAGTACTTC

D gene: .
clone size: .
J gene: TRBJ2-1
V gene: TRBV3-1
CDR3 protein: CASSHERDYNEQFF
CDR3 DNA: TGTGCCAGCAGCCACGAAAGGGACTACAATGAGCAGTTCTTC

D gene: TRBD1
clone size: .
J gene: TRBJ1-5
V gene: TRBV19
CDR3 protein: CASSQPLPGQGARWNQPQHF
CDR3 DNA: TGTGCCAGTAGCCAGCCTTTACCGGGACAGGGGGCGAGGTGGAATCAGCCCCAGCATTTT

D gene: TRBD2
clone size: .
J gene: TRBJ2-1
V gene: TRBV24-1
CDR3 protein: CATSEPTSGGYNEQFF
CDR3 DNA: TGTGCCACCAGTGAGCCTACTAGCGGGGGCTACAATGAGCAGTTCTTC

D gene: .
clone size: many
J gene: TRBJ1-1
V gene: TRBV20-1
CDR3 protein: CSARALPNTEAFF
CDR3 DNA: TGCAGTGCTAGAGCACTCCCGAACACTGAAGCTTTCTTT

D gene: .
clone size: .
J gene: TRBJ1-2
V gene: TRBV20-1
CDR3 protein: CSATDTTSNYGYTF
CDR3 DNA: TGCAGTGCTACCGACACCACGAGCAACTATGGCTACACCTTC

D gene: TRBD1
clone size: .
J gene: TRBJ2-4
V gene: TRBV18
CDR3 protein: CASSPGQGIAKNIQYF
CDR3 DNA: TGTGCCAGCTCACCAGGACAGGGCATAGCCAAAAACATTCAGTACTTC

D gene: .
clone size: many
J gene: TRBJ1-5
V gene: TRBV7-8
CDR3 protein: CASSSRGQINQPQHF
CDR3 DNA: TGTGCCAGCAGCTCCAGAGGCCAGATCAATCAGCCCCAGCATTTT

D gene: TRBD1
clone size: few
J gene: TRBJ1-2
V gene: TRBV19
CDR3 protein: CASSITWGQAEDGYTF
CDR3 DNA: TGTGCCAGTAGTATAACCTGGGGACAGGCTGAGGATGGCTACACCTTC

D gene: .
clone size: .
J gene: TRBJ1-6
V gene: TRBV5-1
CDR3 protein: CASSLVAGYNSPLHF
CDR3 DNA: TGCGCCAGCAGCTTGGTGGCAGGGTACAATTCACCCCTCCACTTT

D gene: .
clone size: few
J gene: TRBJ2-4
V gene: TRBV20-1
CDR3 protein: CSAPDEAKNIQYF
CDR3 DNA: TGCAGTGCTCCTGATGAAGCCAAAAACATTCAGTACTTC

D gene: TRBD1
clone size: .
J gene: TRBJ2-5
V gene: TRBV10-3
CDR3 protein: CATRGQQETQYF
CDR3 DNA: TGTGCCACCCGGGGACAGCAAGAGACCCAGTACTTC

D gene: .
clone size: .
J gene: TRBJ1-2
V gene: TRBV28
CDR3 protein: CASKTGTSTYGYTF
CDR3 DNA: TGTGCCAGCAAAACCGGGACCTCAACGTATGGCTACACCTTC

D gene: .
clone size: .
J gene: TRBJ1-3
V gene: TRBV20-1
CDR3 protein: CSARDRRGLPSGNTIYF
CDR3 DNA: TGCAGTGCTAGAGATCGTCGGGGTTTACCCTCTGGAAACACCATATATTTT

D gene: TRBD1
clone size: few
J gene: TRBJ1-1
V gene: TRBV12-3/TRBV12-4
CDR3 protein: CASSPRDSLPPGNTEAFF
CDR3 DNA: TGTGCCAGCAGTCCGCGGGACAGTCTACCACCGGGGAACACTGAAGCTTTCTTT

D gene: TRBD1
clone size: .
J gene: TRBJ1-1
V gene: TRBV7-9
CDR3 protein: CASSIDRGYTEAFF
CDR3 DNA: TGTGCCAGCAGCATAGACAGGGGGTACACTGAAGCTTTCTTT

D gene: .
clone size: many
J gene: TRBJ2-1
V gene: TRBV12-3/TRBV12-4
CDR3 protein: CASSVYNEQFF
CDR3 DNA: TGTGCCAGCAGTGTATACAATGAGCAGTTCTTC

D gene: TRBD2
clone size: many
J gene: TRBJ2-1
V gene: TRBV28
CDR3 protein: CASRDSGSSYNEQFF
CDR3 DNA: TGTGCCAGCAGGGATAGCGGGAGCTCCTACAATGAGCAGTTCTTC

D gene: .
clone size: few
J gene: TRBJ2-1
V gene: TRBV11-2
CDR3 protein: CASSLELANEQFF
CDR3 DNA: TGTGCCAGCAGCTTAGAACTAGCCAATGAGCAGTTCTTC